The source of this T cell receptor (beta chain) is a study of T cells in localized non-small cell lung cancer. Profiling relied on immunoSEQ multiplex PCR, and the TCRdb table lists in-frame clones only, not all of them. The sample lists fewer than 10,000 clones, about 44% occurring once. Germline loops: CDR1 LNHDA, CDR2 SQIVND (reference sequence). CDR3 length equals 14 residues. Trimming pared 2 bases from V and 3 bases from J, leaving 7 bases between. This material consisted of lymph node tissue, taken before any cancer treatment. This receptor was obtained from a woman aged 40-69 years with stage I lung adenocarcinoma. The chain combines TRBV19 with TRBJ2-2; no clear D gene. For the CDR3, the DNA is TGTGCCAGTAGTATACAGGAATACACCGGGGAGCTGTTTTTT. Amino acid sequence: CASSIQEYTGELFF.